This T cell receptor beta chain was observed in a study of cytomegalovirus exposure and HLA in healthy donors. The PCR made use of 60 Vbeta and 13 Jbeta primers. Repertoires were generated with immunoSEQ multiplex PCR, while TCRdb's copy carries only in-frame clones and drops some. The table shows under 130,000 clones, with about 80% occurring only once. V shed 6 bases and J shed 7 bases, with 16 bases lying between them. This CDR3 is built from 15 residues. CDR1 and CDR2 (germline): LNHDA, SQIVND (reference sequence). Sequencing was carried out using PBMCs. The V gene is TRBV19, the J gene TRBJ1-6, with D possibly TRBD1 on 5 matching bases. The TCR sequence derives from a female donor in good health and CMV-seropositive. CDR3 amino acids: CASSQSGAGNSPLHF. The CDR3 nucleotides read TGTGCCAGTAGCCAGTCCGGGGCGGGGAATTCACCCCTCCACTTT.